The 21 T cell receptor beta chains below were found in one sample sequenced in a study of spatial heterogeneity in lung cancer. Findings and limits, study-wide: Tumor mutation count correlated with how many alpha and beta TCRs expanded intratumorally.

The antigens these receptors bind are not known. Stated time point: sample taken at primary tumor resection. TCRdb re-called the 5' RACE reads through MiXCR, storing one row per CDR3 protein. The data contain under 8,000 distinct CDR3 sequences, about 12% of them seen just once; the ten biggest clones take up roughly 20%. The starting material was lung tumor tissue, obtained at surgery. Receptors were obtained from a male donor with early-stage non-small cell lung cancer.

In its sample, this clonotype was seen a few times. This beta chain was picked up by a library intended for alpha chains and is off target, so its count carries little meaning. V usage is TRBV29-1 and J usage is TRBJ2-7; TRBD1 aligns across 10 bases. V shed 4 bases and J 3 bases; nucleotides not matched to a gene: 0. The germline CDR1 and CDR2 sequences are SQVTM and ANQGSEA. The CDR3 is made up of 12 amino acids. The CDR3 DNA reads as TGCAGCGTTGGGACAGGGGGCTACGAGCAGTACTTC. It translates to CSVGTGGYEQYF.

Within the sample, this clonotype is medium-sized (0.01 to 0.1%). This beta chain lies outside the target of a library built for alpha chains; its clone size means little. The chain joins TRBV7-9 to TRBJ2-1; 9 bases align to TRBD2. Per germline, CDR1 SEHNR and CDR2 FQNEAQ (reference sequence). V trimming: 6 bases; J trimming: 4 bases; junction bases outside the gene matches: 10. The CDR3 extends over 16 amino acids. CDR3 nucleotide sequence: TGTGCCAGCAGGTACCCGAGCGGGAGGCCATACAATGAGCAGTTCTTC. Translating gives CASRYPSGRPYNEQFF.

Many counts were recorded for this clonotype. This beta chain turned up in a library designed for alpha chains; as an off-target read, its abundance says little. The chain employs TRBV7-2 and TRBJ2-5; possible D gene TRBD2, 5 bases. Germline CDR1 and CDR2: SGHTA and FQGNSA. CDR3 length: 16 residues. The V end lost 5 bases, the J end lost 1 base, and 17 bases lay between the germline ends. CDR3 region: CASSMVLGSLQETQYF. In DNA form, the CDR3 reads TGTGCCAGCAGCATGGTGCTGGGGAGCCTCCAAGAGACCCAGTACTTC.

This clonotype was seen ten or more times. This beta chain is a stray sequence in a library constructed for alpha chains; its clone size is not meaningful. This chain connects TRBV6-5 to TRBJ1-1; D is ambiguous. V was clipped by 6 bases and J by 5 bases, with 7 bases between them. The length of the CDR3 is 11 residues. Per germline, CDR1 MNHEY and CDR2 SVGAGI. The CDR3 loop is CASSSQTEAFF. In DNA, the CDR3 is TGTGCCAGCAGCTCTCAAACTGAAGCTTTCTTT.

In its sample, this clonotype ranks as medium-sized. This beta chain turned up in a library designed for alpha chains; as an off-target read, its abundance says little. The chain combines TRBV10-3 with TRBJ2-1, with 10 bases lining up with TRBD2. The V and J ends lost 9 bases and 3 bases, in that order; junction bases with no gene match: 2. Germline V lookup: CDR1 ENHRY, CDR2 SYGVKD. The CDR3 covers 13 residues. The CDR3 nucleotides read TGTGCCATAGCGGGAGGGGACTACAATGAGCAGTTCTTC. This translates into CAIAGGDYNEQFF.

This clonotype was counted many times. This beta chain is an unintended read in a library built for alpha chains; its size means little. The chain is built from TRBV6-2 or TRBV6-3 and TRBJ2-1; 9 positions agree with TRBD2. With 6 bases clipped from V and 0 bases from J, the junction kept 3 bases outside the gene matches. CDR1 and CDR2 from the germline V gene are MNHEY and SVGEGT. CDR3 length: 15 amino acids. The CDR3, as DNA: TGTGCCAGCAGAAGTAGCGGGAGCTCCTACAATGAGCAGTTCTTC. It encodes CASRSSGSSYNEQFF.

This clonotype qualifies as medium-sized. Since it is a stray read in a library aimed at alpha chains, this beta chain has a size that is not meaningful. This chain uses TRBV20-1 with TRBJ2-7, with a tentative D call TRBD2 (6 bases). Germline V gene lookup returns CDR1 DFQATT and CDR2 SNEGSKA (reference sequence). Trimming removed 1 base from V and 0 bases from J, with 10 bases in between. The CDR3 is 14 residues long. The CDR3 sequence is CSARGMTSSYEQYF. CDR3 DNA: TGCAGTGCTAGAGGCATGACTAGCTCCTACGAGCAGTACTTC.

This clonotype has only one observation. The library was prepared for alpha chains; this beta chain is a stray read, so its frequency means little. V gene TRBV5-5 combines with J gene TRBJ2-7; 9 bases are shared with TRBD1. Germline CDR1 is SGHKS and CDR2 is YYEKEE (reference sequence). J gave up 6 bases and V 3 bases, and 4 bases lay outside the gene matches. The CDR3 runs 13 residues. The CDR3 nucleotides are TGTGCCAGCAGCTCCGGGACAGGGACCGAGCAGTACTTC. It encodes CASSSGTGTEQYF.

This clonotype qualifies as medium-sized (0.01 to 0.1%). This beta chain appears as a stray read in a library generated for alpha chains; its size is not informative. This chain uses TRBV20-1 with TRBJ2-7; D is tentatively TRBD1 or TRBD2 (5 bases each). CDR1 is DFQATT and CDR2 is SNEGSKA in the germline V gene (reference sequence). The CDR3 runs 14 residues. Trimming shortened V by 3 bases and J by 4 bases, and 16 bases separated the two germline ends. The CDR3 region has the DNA TGCAGTGCTAGTGTTCGGGGCCTTCATTACGAGCAGTACTTC. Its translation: CSASVRGLHYEQYF.

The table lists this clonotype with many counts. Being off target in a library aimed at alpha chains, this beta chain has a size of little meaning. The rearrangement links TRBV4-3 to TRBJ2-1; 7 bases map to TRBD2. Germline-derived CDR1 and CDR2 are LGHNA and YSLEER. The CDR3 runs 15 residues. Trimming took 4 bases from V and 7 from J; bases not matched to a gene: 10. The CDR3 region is CASSRGGSGRNEQFF. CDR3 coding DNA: TGCGCCAGCAGCCGCGGCGGGAGTGGTAGGAATGAGCAGTTCTTC.

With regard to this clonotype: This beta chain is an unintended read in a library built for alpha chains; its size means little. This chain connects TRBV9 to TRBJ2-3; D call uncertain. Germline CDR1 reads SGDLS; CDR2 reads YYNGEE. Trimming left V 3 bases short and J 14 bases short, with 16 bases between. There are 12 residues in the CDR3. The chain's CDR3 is CASSGSDRPMYF. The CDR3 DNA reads TGTGCCAGCAGCGGGTCCGACCGCCCCATGTATTTT.

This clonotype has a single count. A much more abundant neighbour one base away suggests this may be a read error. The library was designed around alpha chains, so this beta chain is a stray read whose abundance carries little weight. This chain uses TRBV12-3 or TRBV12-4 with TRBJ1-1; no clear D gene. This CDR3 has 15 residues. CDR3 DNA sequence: TGTCCCAGCAGTGGTAGTAGAGGGATGAACACTGAAGCTTTCTTT. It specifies CPSSGSRGMNTEAFF.

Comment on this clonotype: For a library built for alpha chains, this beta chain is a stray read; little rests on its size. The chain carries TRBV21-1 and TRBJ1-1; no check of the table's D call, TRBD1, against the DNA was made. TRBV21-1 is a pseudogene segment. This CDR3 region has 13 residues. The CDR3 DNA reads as TGTGCCAGCACCCTAAGGGGAGCACCGGAAGCTTTCTTT. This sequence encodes CASTLRGAPEAFF.

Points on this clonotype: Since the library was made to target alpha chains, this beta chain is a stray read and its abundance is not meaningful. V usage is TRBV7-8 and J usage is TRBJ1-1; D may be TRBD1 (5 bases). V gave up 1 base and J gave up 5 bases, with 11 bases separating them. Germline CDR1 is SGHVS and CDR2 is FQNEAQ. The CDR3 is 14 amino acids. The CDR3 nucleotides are TGTGCCAGCAGCTTAGAAGGGGTACGGACTGAAGCTTTCTTT. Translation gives CASSLEGVRTEAFF. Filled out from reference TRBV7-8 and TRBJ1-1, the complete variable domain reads GAGVSQSPRYKVAKRGQDVALRCDPISGHVSLFWYQQALGQGPEFLTYFQNEAQLDKSGLPSDRFFAERPEGSVSTLKIQRTQQEDSAVYLCASSLEGVRTEAFFGQGTRLTVV.

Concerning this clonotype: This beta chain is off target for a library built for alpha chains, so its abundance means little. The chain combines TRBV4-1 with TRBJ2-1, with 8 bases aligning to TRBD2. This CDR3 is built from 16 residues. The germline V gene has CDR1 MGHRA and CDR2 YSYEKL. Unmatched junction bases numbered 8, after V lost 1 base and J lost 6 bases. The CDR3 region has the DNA TGCGCCAGCAGCCAAGTGGCGGGAGGATTGTTCAATGAGCAGTTCTTC. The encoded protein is CASSQVAGGLFNEQFF.

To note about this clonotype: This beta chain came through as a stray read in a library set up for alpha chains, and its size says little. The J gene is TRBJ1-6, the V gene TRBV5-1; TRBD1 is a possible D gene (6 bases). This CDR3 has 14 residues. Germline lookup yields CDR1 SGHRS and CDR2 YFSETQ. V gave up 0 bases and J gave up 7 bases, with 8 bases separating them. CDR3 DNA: TGCGCCAGCAGCTTGGAAGGACAGAATTCACCCCTCCACTTT. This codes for CASSLEGQNSPLHF.

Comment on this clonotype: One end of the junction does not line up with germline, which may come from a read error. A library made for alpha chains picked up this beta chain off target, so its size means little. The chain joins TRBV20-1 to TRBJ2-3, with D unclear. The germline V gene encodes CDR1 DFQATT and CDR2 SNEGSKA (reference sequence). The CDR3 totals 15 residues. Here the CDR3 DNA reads TGCAGTGCTAGAGAGAGTAGCACCCCTTCAGATACGCATTATTTT. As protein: CSARESSTPSDTHYF.

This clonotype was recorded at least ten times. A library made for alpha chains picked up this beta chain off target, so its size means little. The CDR3 spells CASSPEGDTPRATSGRSYEQYF. CDR3 sequence (DNA): TGTGCCAGCAGCCCGGAGGGGGACACCCCTCGCGCGACTAGCGGGAGGTCCTACGAGCAGTACTTC. The J gene is TRBJ2-7, the V gene TRBV7-3; 13 bases are shared with TRBD2. The V segment lost 5 bases and the J segment 1 base; nucleotides outside the gene matches: 23. Germline V gives CDR1 SGHTA, CDR2 FQGTGA. CDR3 length: 22 residues.

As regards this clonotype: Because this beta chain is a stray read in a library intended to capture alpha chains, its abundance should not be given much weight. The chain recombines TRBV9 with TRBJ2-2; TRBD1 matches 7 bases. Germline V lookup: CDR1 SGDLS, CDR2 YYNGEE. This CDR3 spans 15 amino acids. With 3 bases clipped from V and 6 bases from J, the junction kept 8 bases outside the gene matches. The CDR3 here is CASSGYRGIAGELFF. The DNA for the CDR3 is TGTGCCAGCAGCGGTTACAGGGGAATTGCCGGGGAGCTGTTTTTT.

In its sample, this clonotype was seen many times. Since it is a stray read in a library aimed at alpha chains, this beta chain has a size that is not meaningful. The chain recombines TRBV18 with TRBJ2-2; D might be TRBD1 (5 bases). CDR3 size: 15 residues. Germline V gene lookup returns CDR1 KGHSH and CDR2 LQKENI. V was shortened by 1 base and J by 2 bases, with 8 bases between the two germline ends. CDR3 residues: CASSPRDSNTGELFF. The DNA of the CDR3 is TGTGCCAGCTCACCACGAGACAGCAACACCGGGGAGCTGTTTTTT.

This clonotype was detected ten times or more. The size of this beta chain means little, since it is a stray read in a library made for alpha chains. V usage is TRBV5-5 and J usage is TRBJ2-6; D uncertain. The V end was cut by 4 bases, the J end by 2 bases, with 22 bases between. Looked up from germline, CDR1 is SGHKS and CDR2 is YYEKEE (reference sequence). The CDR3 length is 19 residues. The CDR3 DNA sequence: TGTGCCAGCAGCCTTGTTCCCCAACCTCCATCTCCTGGGGCCAACGTCCTGACTTTC. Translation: CASSLVPQPPSPGANVLTF.